These 3 T cell receptor beta chains came from one sample sequenced in a study of T cell responses to AZD1222 COVID-19 vaccine. Generated by immunoSEQ multiplex PCR, the TCRdb table keeps only in-frame clones and is missing some. In the table there are roughly 67,000 clones, around 88% of which are singletons. Source: peripheral blood, taken on day 0 of AZD1222 vaccination. These receptors were obtained from an adult in good health.

The genes are TRBV28 and TRBJ1-2; D not certain. Germline-derived CDR1 and CDR2 are MDHEN and SYDVKM. The V gene lost 6 bases and the J gene lost 5 bases, with 13 bases spanning the gap. The CDR3 covers 13 residues. DNA of the CDR3: TGTGCCAGCAGGATAGAGACGGATTATGGCTACACCTTC. It codes for CASRIETDYGYTF.

This clone was observed once. The chain joins TRBV28 to TRBJ1-3; D remains unclear. The CDR3 contains 14 residues. Germline CDR1 and CDR2: MDHEN and SYDVKM. The germline V and J ends were trimmed by 3 bases and 4 bases, with 10 bases remaining between them. As DNA, the CDR3 is TGTGCCAGCAGTTTCATGGTCACGGGAAACACCATATATTTT. Protein product: CASSFMVTGNTIYF.

This clone was observed once. V gene TRBV7-2 combines with J gene TRBJ2-1; no firm D call. The CDR3 extends over 13 amino acids. Germline V gene sequence: CDR1 SGHTA, CDR2 FQGNSA. The ends were cut back, 1 base at V and 4 bases at J, with 5 bases in the middle. CDR3 sequence (DNA): TGTGCCAGCAGCTTAGACGGTTACAATGAGCAGTTCTTC. It encodes CASSLDGYNEQFF.